A single T cell receptor beta chain is shown here with its context. Produced via immunoSEQ multiplex PCR; TCRdb's table is partial and in-frame only. The sample holds 200,000 to 250,000 clones, under 95% seen once. The sample originates from a study of cytomegalovirus exposure and HLA in healthy donors. This CDR3 spans 15 amino acids. Trimming took 3 bases from V and 3 from J, leaving 14 bases between them. Germline V lookup: CDR1 SEHNR, CDR2 FQNEAQ (reference sequence). The receptor was isolated from a woman in her late teens or twenties in good health and CMV-seronegative. Sequenced sample: PBMCs. This chain uses TRBV7-9 with TRBJ2-5; D is perhaps TRBD1 (6 bases). The CDR3 loop reads CASSFETTGKETQYF. In DNA form, the CDR3 reads TGTGCCAGCAGCTTCGAAACGACAGGAAAAGAGACCCAGTACTTC.